What follows are 24 T cell receptor beta chains derived from one specimen sequenced in a study of beta chain features in type 1 diabetes. TCRB transcripts that were expressed got sequenced, as all of the isolated RNA had been reverse transcribed. The data were produced by immunoSEQ multiplex PCR, yet TCRdb's version contains in-frame clones alone and is incomplete. This table holds over 650,000 clones, more than 12% found once. The study's findings and limits: All four CD4+ subsets of Type 1 diabetes patients contained TCRB CDR3s that were moderately but significantly shorter.

Their specific antigens are unknown. Sample: naive CD4+ T cells from blood. The receptors here all came from a man aged 18 to 30 with type 1 diabetes.

The J gene is TRBJ2-7, the V gene TRBV18; 8 nucleotides align to TRBD1. This CDR3 spans 16 amino acids. Germline assignment: CDR1 KGHSH and CDR2 LQKENI. V was pared by 3 bases and J by 4 bases, with 11 bases of the junction left unmatched. The CDR3 loop is CASSPLPGGRIYEQYF. The CDR3 coding sequence is TGTGCCAGCTCACCTCTACCAGGGGGCCGGATTTACGAGCAGTACTTC.

The chain uses TRBV9 and TRBJ1-1; 7 nucleotides agree with TRBD1. Trimming at V came to 3 bases and at J to 6 bases, leaving 14 bases not matched to a gene. Germline-derived CDR1 and CDR2 are SGDLS and YYNGEE. This CDR3 region has 16 residues. Here the CDR3 reads CASSAIFRGGFAEAFF. For the CDR3, the DNA is TGTGCCAGCAGCGCCATTTTTCGAGGGGGCTTCGCTGAAGCTTTCTTT.

This clone came up a few times. The genes are TRBV30 and TRBJ1-2; D is ambiguous. The CDR3 length is 14 residues. The germline V gene encodes CDR1 GTSNPN and CDR2 SVGIG (reference sequence). The germline V and J ends were trimmed by 2 bases and 4 bases, with 14 bases remaining between them. CDR3 region: CAWSLGGIFYGYTF. Here the CDR3 DNA reads TGTGCCTGGAGTCTCGGAGGGATTTTCTATGGCTACACCTTC.

The chain is built from TRBV6-5 and TRBJ1-2, with D unclear. Trimming cost V 2 bases and J 4 bases, with 8 bases left between them. Germline V gives CDR1 MNHEY, CDR2 SVGAGI. The CDR3 has 13 amino acids. The CDR3 DNA reads TGTGCCAGCAGTTACCGCGGCTTCTATGGCTACACCTTC. Protein: CASSYRGFYGYTF.

V and J are TRBV7-9 and TRBJ2-5, with 11 bases matching TRBD2. The CDR3 sequence is 15 residues long. Trimming cost V 8 bases and J 0 bases; bases outside gene matches: 5. The germline V gene has CDR1 SEHNR and CDR2 FQNEAQ (reference sequence). The CDR3 DNA is TGTGCCAGCCGTGAACTAGCGGGAGACCAAGAGACCCAGTACTTC. This translates into CASRELAGDQETQYF.

V and J are TRBV29-1 and TRBJ2-1; 9 positions agree with TRBD2. Germline assignment: CDR1 SQVTM and CDR2 ANQGSEA. J gave up 10 bases and V 6 bases, and 37 bases lay outside the gene matches. The CDR3 sequence is 22 residues long. The CDR3 reads CSVSYLVKRGSGSPFPPREQFF. The DNA for the CDR3 is TGCAGCGTCTCGTACCTAGTTAAGAGGGGTAGCGGGAGCCCATTCCCGCCTCGAGAGCAGTTCTTC.

The genes are TRBV7-2 and TRBJ1-4; no definite D call. Trimming removed 1 base at V and 3 bases at J, with 6 bases between. Germline CDR1 and CDR2: SGHTA and FQGNSA. The CDR3 covers 14 residues. CDR3 protein: CASSLGAANEKLFF. CDR3 sequence (DNA): TGTGCCAGCAGCTTAGGAGCAGCTAATGAAAAACTGTTTTTT.

This clone was detected a few times. Other DNA sequences of this sample code for an identical CDR3. The CDR3 DNA sequence: TGTGCCAGCAGCTCCGACAGGGTACGGGAAAAACTGTTTTTT. This sequence encodes CASSSDRVREKLFF. The genes are TRBV7-2 and TRBJ1-4; 7 bases fit TRBD1. Germline assignment: CDR1 SGHTA and CDR2 FQGNSA. This CDR3 has 14 residues. V gave up 4 bases and J gave up 8 bases; unmatched junction bases: 7.

This chain uses TRBV5-1 with TRBJ1-1; D is undetermined. CDR1 is SGHRS, CDR2 YFSETQ, per germline. Between the trimmed V and J ends, which lost 4 bases and 4 bases, there was a span of 23 bases. The CDR3 has 17 amino acids. The CDR3 DNA follows: TGCGCCAGCAGCGCCCTGGGAGGGCGGAGGATTCCCACTGAAGCTTTCTTT. Translating it yields CASSALGGRRIPTEAFF.

The J gene is TRBJ2-1, the V gene TRBV30, with 7 bases matching TRBD1. This CDR3 is built from 14 residues. V trimming: 5 bases; J trimming: 3 bases; junction bases outside the gene matches: 7. Germline values: CDR1 GTSNPN, CDR2 SVGIG (reference sequence). CDR3 DNA sequence: TGTGCCTGGTCCCGGGACAGCCTCTACAATGAGCAGTTCTTC. This gives the protein CAWSRDSLYNEQFF.

The V gene is TRBV30, the J gene TRBJ2-7, with D unclear. V lost 0 bases to trimming and J lost 3 bases, with 9 bases between them. The germline gives CDR1 GTSNPN, CDR2 SVGIG (reference sequence). This CDR3 spans 13 amino acids. CDR3 nucleotides: TGTGCCTGGAGTGTAGATTCCAACTACGAGCAGTACTTC. Protein product: CAWSVDSNYEQYF.

The J gene is TRBJ1-1, the V gene TRBV1. TRBV1 is noted as a pseudogene. The CDR3 length is 14 residues. Written as DNA, the CDR3 is TGCACCAGCAGCCAAGGATTCATGAACACTGAAGCTTTCTTT. Its protein product is CTSSQGFMNTEAFF.

This clone was seen only a few times. The chain employs TRBV5-1 and TRBJ2-1; D is ambiguous. The V end lost 3 bases, the J end lost 2 bases, and 12 bases lay between the germline ends. The CDR3 sequence is 15 residues long. The germline V gene has CDR1 SGHRS and CDR2 YFSETQ. CDR3 protein: CASSSEQAPYNEQFF. The CDR3, as DNA: TGCGCCAGCAGCTCTGAGCAAGCCCCCTACAATGAGCAGTTCTTC.

For this clone: Different DNA sequences within this sample yield the same CDR3. The gene calls are TRBV28 and TRBJ2-3; no reliable D call. Germline V gives CDR1 MDHEN, CDR2 SYDVKM. The germline V and J ends were trimmed by 6 bases and 2 bases, with 6 bases remaining between them. This CDR3 comprises 12 residues. The CDR3 DNA reads as TGTGCCAGCAGCCTCTTCACAGATACGCAGTATTTT. Encoded protein: CASSLFTDTQYF.

The chain links TRBV10-2 to TRBJ2-1; 7 positions agree with TRBD2. The CDR3 sequence is 15 residues long. Germline V CDR1 and CDR2: WSHSY, SAAADI. V lost 9 bases and J lost 4; bases outside the gene matches: 12. As DNA, the CDR3 is TGCGCCAGTGTGGGAGGGCAGGCGGAATACAATGAGCAGTTCTTC. This codes for CASVGGQAEYNEQFF.

This clone has a handful of counts. The chain links TRBV1 to TRBJ2-7; the tabulated D call, TRBD1, remains unverified against the DNA. TRBV1 is flagged as a pseudogene. This CDR3 comprises 14 residues. For the CDR3, the DNA is TGCACCAGCAGCCAAGATAATGGGGCAGACGAGCAGTACTTC. Translated, it gives CTSSQDNGADEQYF.

This clone has a handful of counts. The chain combines TRBV11-2 with TRBJ2-6; tentatively, D is TRBD1 (5 bases). Per the germline V gene, CDR1 is SGHAT and CDR2 is FQNNGV. The V gene lost 6 bases and the J gene lost 2 bases, with 11 bases spanning the gap. The CDR3 has 15 residues. CDR3 sequence reads: CASSPPQAGANVLTF. The CDR3, as DNA: TGTGCCAGCAGTCCCCCACAGGCTGGGGCCAACGTCCTGACTTTC.

V and J are TRBV28 and TRBJ1-2; 7 bases agree with TRBD1. CDR1 is MDHEN and CDR2 is SYDVKM in the germline V gene. V gave up 6 bases and J gave up 4 bases; unmatched junction bases: 8. The CDR3 sequence is 14 residues long. The DNA of the CDR3 is TGTGCCAGCAGACACCAACAGGGGTCCTATGGCTACACCTTC. Protein product: CASRHQQGSYGYTF.

The rearrangement uses TRBV27 and TRBJ1-5; D unclear. Trimming took off 0 bases at V and 7 bases at J, with 13 bases between the two ends. The CDR3 extends over 15 amino acids. The germline V gene encodes CDR1 MNHEY and CDR2 SMNVEV (reference sequence). This CDR3 is CASSLSSPGGQPQHF. The CDR3 region has the DNA TGTGCCAGCAGTTTATCGTCCCCGGGCGGACAGCCCCAGCATTTT.

This clone was observed a handful of times. The chain couples TRBV19 to TRBJ1-1; D is unclear. Germline CDR1 and CDR2: LNHDA and SQIVND (reference sequence). V lost 2 bases to trimming and J lost 5 bases, with 12 bases between them. CDR3 length: 14 residues. The CDR3 coding sequence is TGTGCCAGTAGTATAACGGGAGGCGATACTGAAGCTTTCTTT. It translates to CASSITGGDTEAFF.

This clone has a handful of counts. The chain is built from TRBV30 and TRBJ1-2; D is unclear. The CDR3 runs to 12 residues. Germline CDR1 and CDR2: GTSNPN and SVGIG (reference sequence). The V end lost 5 bases, the J end lost 0 bases, and 7 bases lay between the germline ends. This chain's CDR3 is CAWAQANYGYTF. The CDR3 DNA sequence: TGTGCCTGGGCGCAAGCTAACTATGGCTACACCTTC.

Note on this clone: Within the sample, other DNA sequences also encode this same CDR3. The genes are TRBV30 and TRBJ2-3; D unclear. V shed 3 bases and J shed 2 bases, with 6 bases lying between them. Germline values: CDR1 GTSNPN, CDR2 SVGIG (reference sequence). This CDR3 comprises 12 residues. The CDR3 loop reads CAWSGSTDTQYF. The CDR3 DNA sequence: TGTGCCTGGAGCGGGTCCACAGATACGCAGTATTTT. The entire variable domain, with the rest obtained from reference TRBV30 and TRBJ2-3, is as follows: SQTIHQWPATLVQPVGSPLSLECTVEGTSNPNLYWYRQAAGRGLQLLFYSVGIGQISSEVPQNLSASRPQDRQFILSSKKLLLSDSGFYLCAWSGSTDTQYFGPGTRLTVL.

V is TRBV6-1 and J is TRBJ1-1; no firm D call. Germline CDR1 and CDR2: MNHNS and SASEGT. V lost 1 base, J lost 3 bases, and 6 bases lay in between. The CDR3 contains 13 residues. The CDR3 DNA reads as TGTGCCAGCAGTGAAGATGTGGACACTGAAGCTTTCTTT. Encoded protein: CASSEDVDTEAFF.

The rearrangement uses TRBV21-1 and TRBJ2-6; TRBD1, as called in the table, went unchecked against the DNA. TRBV21-1 is classified as a pseudogene. This CDR3 region has 19 residues. CDR3 coding DNA: TGTGCCAGCAGCAACCCACCCCCACAGGGGGACTCTGGGGCCAACGTCCTGACTTTC. Amino acid sequence: CASSNPPPQGDSGANVLTF.